Following are 13 T cell receptor beta chains from one sample sequenced in a study of cytomegalovirus exposure and HLA in healthy donors. This PCR relied on a set of 60 Vbeta primers and 13 Jbeta primers. Profiled with immunoSEQ multiplex PCR; TCRdb holds only in-frame clones, not every one. The profile covers approximately 220,000 clones, with about four fifths appearing a single time and approximately 5.7% taken by the ten largest. The sequencing sample was made of PBMCs. Source of these receptors: a man aged 35 to 55 in good health and CMV-seropositive.

V gene TRBV19 combines with J gene TRBJ2-1; TRBD2 matches at 8 bases. The CDR3 runs 16 residues. Germline CDR1 and CDR2: LNHDA and SQIVND (reference sequence). V trimming: 6 bases; J trimming: 0 bases; junction bases outside the gene matches: 7. The CDR3 is CASRGRLASSYNEQFF. The CDR3 bases are TGTGCCAGTAGGGGACGACTAGCGTCCTCCTACAATGAGCAGTTCTTC.

The chain couples TRBV27 to TRBJ2-7, with D maybe TRBD2 (6 bases). CDR3 length: 14 residues. V gave up 3 bases and J gave up 3 bases, with 12 bases separating them. The germline V gene encodes CDR1 MNHEY and CDR2 SMNVEV (reference sequence). CDR3 sequence (DNA): TGTGCCAGCAGTTTCTCGGGAGCCCACTACGAGCAGTACTTC. Encoded protein: CASSFSGAHYEQYF.

The V and J genes are TRBV11-2 and TRBJ1-1; 7 positions agree with TRBD1. The V gene's germline CDR1 is SGHAT and CDR2 FQNNGV. V lost 5 bases, J lost 6 bases, and 12 bases stayed unmatched. The CDR3 is 15 residues long. The CDR3 sequence is CASSAFQGVSAEAFF. The CDR3 DNA reads TGTGCCAGCAGCGCCTTCCAGGGGGTGTCCGCTGAAGCTTTCTTT.

The chain is built from TRBV5-6 and TRBJ2-7; 14 nucleotides agree with TRBD2. The CDR3 contains 16 residues. V trimming: 3 bases; J trimming: 7 bases; junction bases outside the gene matches: 9. The germline CDR1 and CDR2 sequences are SGHDT and YYEEEE. CDR3 DNA sequence: TGTGCCAGCAGCTCCCCGGGACTAGCGGGAGTGGGGGAGCAGTACTTC. This gives the protein CASSSPGLAGVGEQYF.

The rearrangement joins TRBV2 to TRBJ1-1; 7 bases match TRBD1. The V gene's germline CDR1 is SNHLY and CDR2 FYNNEI. The V and J ends lost 9 bases and 3 bases, in that order; junction bases with no gene match: 4. This CDR3 spans 12 amino acids. This CDR3 is CARTGADTEAFF. As DNA, the CDR3 is TGTGCCAGAACAGGGGCCGACACTGAAGCTTTCTTT.

The V call is TRBV7-9, the J call TRBJ1-5; TRBD1 agrees at 8 bases. Trimming at V came to 3 bases and at J to 2 bases, leaving 3 bases not matched to a gene. CDR1 and CDR2 (germline): SEHNR, FQNEAQ (reference sequence). The CDR3 is made up of 15 amino acids. The CDR3 coding sequence is TGTGCCAGCAGCTTGACAGGGGAGGGCAATCAGCCCCAGCATTTT. Amino acids: CASSLTGEGNQPQHF.

V usage is TRBV18 and J usage is TRBJ2-2; TRBD2 agrees at 8 bases. J was trimmed by 5 bases and V by 2 bases; bases with no gene match: 7. Germline CDR1 is KGHSH and CDR2 is LQKENI. This CDR3 has 16 residues. CDR3 amino acids: CASSPARTSITGELFF. The CDR3 DNA sequence: TGTGCCAGCTCACCAGCGAGGACTAGCATTACCGGGGAGCTGTTTTTT. The complete variable domain, with remaining parts taken from reference TRBV18 and TRBJ2-2, reads NAGVMQNPRHLVRRRGQEARLRCSPMKGHSHVYWYRQLPEEGLKFMVYLQKENIIDESGMPKERFSAEFPKEGPSILRIQQVVRGDSAAYFCASSPARTSITGELFFGEGSRLTVL.

The chain has TRBV7-2 and TRBJ1-1; TRBD1 might be the D (6 bases). Germline CDR1 SGHTA, CDR2 FQGNSA. Trimming pared 2 bases from V and 5 bases from J, leaving 9 bases between. There are 13 residues in the CDR3. The CDR3 region has the DNA TGTGCCAGCAGCTTACAGGGGTATACTGAAGCTTTCTTT. This translates into CASSLQGYTEAFF. The complete variable domain, with remaining parts taken from reference TRBV7-2 and TRBJ1-1, reads GAGVSQSPSNKVTEKGKDVELRCDPISGHTALYWYRQSLGQGLEFLIYFQGNSAPDKSGLPSDRFSAERTGGSVSTLTIQRTQQEDSAVYLCASSLQGYTEAFFGQGTRLTVV.

The chain uses TRBV5-1 and TRBJ2-3, with D perhaps TRBD2 (6 bases). V dropped 6 bases and J dropped 4 bases, with 15 bases sitting between them. CDR1 and CDR2 from the germline V gene are SGHRS and YFSETQ. The CDR3 is made up of 14 amino acids. The chain's CDR3 is CASMEGSGPDTQYF. The CDR3 DNA follows: TGCGCCAGCATGGAAGGTAGCGGCCCAGATACGCAGTATTTT. The full variable domain, with the rest looked up from reference TRBV5-1 and TRBJ2-3, is KAGVTQTPRYLIKTRGQQVTLSCSPISGHRSVSWYQQTPGQGLQFLFEYFSETQRNKGNFPGRFSGRQFSNSRSEMNVSTLELGDSALYLCASMEGSGPDTQYFGPGTRLTVL.

The gene calls are TRBV5-4 and TRBJ1-1; D is unclear. V was trimmed by 6 bases and J by 8 bases, leaving 17 bases between them. CDR1 and CDR2 (germline): SGHNT, YYREEE (reference sequence). The CDR3 sequence is 13 residues long. The CDR3 sequence is CASTSTEKPEAFF. The CDR3 DNA is TGTGCCAGCACCTCTACAGAAAAACCCGAAGCTTTCTTT.

The chain recombines TRBV9 with TRBJ1-4; tentative D call: TRBD1 (6 bases). Trimming pared 4 bases from V and 3 bases from J, leaving 13 bases between. CDR3 length: 15 amino acids. The V gene's germline CDR1 is SGDLS and CDR2 YYNGEE. CDR3 protein: CASSPRDKANEKLFF. The DNA for the CDR3 is TGTGCCAGCAGCCCCAGGGACAAGGCTAATGAAAAACTGTTTTTT.

This chain joins TRBV5-1 and TRBJ2-5, with 8 bases identical to TRBD1. Unmatched junction bases numbered 2, after V lost 3 bases and J lost 4 bases. CDR1 SGHRS and CDR2 YFSETQ come from the germline V gene. The length of the CDR3 is 13 residues. CDR3 coding DNA: TGCGCCAGCAGCTCAGGGGGCGGAGAGACCCAGTACTTC. Translated, it gives CASSSGGGETQYF.

The chain uses TRBV19 and TRBJ2-3, with 7 positions matching TRBD1. Per the germline V gene, CDR1 is LNHDA and CDR2 is SQIVND (reference sequence). V dropped 1 base and J dropped 2; count of bases not matched to a gene: 6. The length of the CDR3 is 16 residues. CDR3 DNA: TGTGCCAGTAGTATAGGACAGGGTCATGCCACAGATACGCAGTATTTT. The encoded protein is CASSIGQGHATDTQYF.